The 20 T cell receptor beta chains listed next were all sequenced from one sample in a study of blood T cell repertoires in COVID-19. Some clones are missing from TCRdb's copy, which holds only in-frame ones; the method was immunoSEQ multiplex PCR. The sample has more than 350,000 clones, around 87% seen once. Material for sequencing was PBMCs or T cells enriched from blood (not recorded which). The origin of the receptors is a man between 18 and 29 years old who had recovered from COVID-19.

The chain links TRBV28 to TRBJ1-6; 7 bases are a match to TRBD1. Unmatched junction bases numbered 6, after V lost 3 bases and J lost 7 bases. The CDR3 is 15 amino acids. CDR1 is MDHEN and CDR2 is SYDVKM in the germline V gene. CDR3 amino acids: CASSLWDSDNSPLHF. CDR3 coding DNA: TGTGCCAGCAGTTTGTGGGACAGTGACAATTCACCCCTCCACTTT.

CDR3 in amino acids: CASSQDTGLNQPQHF. DNA of the CDR3: TGTGCCAGCAGCCAAGATACAGGGTTGAATCAGCCCCAGCATTTT. This chain uses TRBV3-1 (or the pseudogene TRBV3-2) with TRBJ1-5; D may be TRBD1 (6 bases). The CDR3 covers 15 residues. Germline assignment: CDR1 LGHDT and CDR2 YNNKEL (reference sequence). V was shortened by 0 bases and J by 4 bases, with 10 bases between the two germline ends.

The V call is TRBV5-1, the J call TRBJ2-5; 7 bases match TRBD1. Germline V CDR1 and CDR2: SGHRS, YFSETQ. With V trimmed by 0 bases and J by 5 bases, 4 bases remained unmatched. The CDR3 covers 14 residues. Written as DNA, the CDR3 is TGCGCCAGCAGCTTGGTAGGGGGCTCCGAGACCCAGTACTTC. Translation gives CASSLVGGSETQYF.

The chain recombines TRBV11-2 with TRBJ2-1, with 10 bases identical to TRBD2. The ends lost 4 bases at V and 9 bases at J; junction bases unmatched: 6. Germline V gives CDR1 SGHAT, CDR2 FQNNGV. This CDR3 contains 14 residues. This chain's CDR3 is CASSSLAGEGEQFF. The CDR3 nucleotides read TGTGCCAGCAGCTCCCTAGCGGGAGAGGGTGAGCAGTTCTTC.

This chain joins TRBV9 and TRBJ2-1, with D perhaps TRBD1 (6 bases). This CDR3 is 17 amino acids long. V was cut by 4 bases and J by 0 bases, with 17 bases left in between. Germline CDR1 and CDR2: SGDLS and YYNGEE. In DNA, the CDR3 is TGTGCCAGCAGCCCAAACCCGGACAGCAGCTCCTACAATGAGCAGTTCTTC. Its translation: CASSPNPDSSSYNEQFF. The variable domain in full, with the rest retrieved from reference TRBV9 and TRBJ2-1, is DSGVTQTPKHLITATGQRVTLRCSPRSGDLSVYWYQQSLDQGLQFLIQYYNGEERAKGNILERFSAQQFPDLHSELNLSSLELGDSALYFCASSPNPDSSSYNEQFFGPGTRLTVL.

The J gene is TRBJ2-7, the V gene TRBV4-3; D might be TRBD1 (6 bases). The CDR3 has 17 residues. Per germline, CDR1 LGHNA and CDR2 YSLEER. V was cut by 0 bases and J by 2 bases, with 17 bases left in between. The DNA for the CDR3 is TGCGCCAGCAGCCAAGATAATCTGGATACAGGGACCTACGAGCAGTACTTC. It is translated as CASSQDNLDTGTYEQYF.

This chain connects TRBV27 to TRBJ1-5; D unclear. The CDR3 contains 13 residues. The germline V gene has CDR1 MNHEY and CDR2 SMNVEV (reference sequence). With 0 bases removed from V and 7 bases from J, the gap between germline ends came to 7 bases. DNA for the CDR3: TGTGCCAGCAGTTTATCCAGGTGGCAGCCCCAGCATTTT. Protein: CASSLSRWQPQHF.

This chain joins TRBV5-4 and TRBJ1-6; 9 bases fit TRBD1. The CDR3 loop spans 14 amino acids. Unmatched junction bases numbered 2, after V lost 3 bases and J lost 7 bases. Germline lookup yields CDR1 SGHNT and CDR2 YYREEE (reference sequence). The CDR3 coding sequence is TGTGCCAGCAGCTCAACAGGGGGCAATTCACCCCTCCACTTT. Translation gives CASSSTGGNSPLHF.

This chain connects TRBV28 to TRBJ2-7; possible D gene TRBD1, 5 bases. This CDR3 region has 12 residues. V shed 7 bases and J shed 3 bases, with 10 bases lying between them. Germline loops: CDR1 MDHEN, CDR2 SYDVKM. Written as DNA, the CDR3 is TGTGCCAGCAATACAGGTTACTACGAGCAGTACTTC. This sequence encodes CASNTGYYEQYF. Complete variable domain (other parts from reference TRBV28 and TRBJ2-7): DVKVTQSSRYLVKRTGEKVFLECVQDMDHENMFWYRQDPGLGLRLIYFSYDVKMKEKGDIPEGYSVSREKKERFSLILESASTNQTSMYLCASNTGYYEQYFGPGTRLTVT.

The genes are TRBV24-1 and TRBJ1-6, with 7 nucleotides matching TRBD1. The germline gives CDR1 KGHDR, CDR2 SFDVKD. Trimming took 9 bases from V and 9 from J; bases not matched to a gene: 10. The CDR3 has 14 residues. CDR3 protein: CATGQAGMGSPLHF. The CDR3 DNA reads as TGTGCCACCGGACAGGCGGGCATGGGTTCACCCCTCCACTTT.

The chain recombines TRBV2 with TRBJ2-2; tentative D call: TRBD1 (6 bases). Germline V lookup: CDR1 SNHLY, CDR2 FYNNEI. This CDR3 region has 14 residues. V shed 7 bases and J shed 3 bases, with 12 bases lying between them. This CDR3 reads CASTRQGYTGELFF. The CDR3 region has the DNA TGTGCCAGCACGCGCCAGGGGTACACCGGGGAGCTGTTTTTT.

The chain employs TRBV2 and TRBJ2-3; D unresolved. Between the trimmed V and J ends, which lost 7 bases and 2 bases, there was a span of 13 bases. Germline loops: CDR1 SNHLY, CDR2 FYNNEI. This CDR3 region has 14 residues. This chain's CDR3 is CASTPTANTDTQYF. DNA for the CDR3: TGTGCCAGCACCCCGACTGCGAACACAGATACGCAGTATTTT.

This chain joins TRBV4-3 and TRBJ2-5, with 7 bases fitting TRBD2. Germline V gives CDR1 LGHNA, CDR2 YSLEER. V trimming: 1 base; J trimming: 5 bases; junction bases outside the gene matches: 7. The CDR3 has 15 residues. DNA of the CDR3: TGCGCCAGCAGCCAAGCTGCGGGAGTCGGGGAGACCCAGTACTTC. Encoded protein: CASSQAAGVGETQYF.

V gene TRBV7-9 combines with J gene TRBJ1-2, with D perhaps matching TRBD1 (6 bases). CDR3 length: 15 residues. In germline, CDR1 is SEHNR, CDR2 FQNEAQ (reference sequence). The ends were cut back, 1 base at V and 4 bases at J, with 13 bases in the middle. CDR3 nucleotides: TGTGCCAGCAGCTTAGGGCAAGGGGGGGCCTATGGCTACACCTTC. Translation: CASSLGQGGAYGYTF.

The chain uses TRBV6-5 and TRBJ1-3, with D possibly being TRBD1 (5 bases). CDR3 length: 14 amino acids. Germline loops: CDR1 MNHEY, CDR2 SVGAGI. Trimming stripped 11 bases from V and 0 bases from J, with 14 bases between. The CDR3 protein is CAARASSSGNTIYF. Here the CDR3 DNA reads TGTGCCGCCAGGGCGAGTAGCTCTGGAAACACCATATATTTT.

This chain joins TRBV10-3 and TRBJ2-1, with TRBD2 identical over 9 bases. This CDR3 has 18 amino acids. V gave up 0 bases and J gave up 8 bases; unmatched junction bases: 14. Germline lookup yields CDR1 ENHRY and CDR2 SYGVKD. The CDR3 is CAISESEAGGPIWDEQFF. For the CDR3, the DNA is TGTGCCATCAGTGAGTCGGAGGCGGGAGGGCCAATTTGGGATGAGCAGTTCTTC.

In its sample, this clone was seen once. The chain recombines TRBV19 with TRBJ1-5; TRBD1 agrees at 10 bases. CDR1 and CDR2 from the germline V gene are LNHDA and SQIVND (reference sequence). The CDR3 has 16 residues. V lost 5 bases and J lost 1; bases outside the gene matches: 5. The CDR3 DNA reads TGTGCCAGTAGTGACAGGGGGCGGGCAAGCAATCAGCCCCAGCATTTT. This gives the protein CASSDRGRASNQPQHF.

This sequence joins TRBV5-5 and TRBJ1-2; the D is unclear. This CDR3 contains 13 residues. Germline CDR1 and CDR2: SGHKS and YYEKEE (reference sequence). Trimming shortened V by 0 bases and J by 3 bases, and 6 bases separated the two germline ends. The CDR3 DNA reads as TGTGCCAGCAGCTTGGGCGGGGACTATGGCTACACCTTC. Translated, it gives CASSLGGDYGYTF. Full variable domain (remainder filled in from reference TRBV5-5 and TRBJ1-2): DAGVTQSPTHLIKTRGQQVTLRCSPISGHKSVSWYQQVLGQGPQFIFQYYEKEERGRGNFPDRFSARQFPNYSSELNVNALLLGDSALYLCASSLGGDYGYTFGSGTRLTVV.

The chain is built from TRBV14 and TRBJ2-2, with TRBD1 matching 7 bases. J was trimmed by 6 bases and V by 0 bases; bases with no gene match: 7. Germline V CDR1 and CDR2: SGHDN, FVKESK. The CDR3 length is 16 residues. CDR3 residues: CASSQETTGLAGELFF. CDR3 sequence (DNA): TGTGCCAGCAGCCAAGAGACGACAGGGTTAGCCGGGGAGCTGTTTTTT. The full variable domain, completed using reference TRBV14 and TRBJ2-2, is EAGVTQFPSHSVIEKGQTVTLRCDPISGHDNLYWYRRVMGKEIKFLLHFVKESKQDESGMPNNRFLAERTGGTYSTLKVQPAELEDSGVYFCASSQETTGLAGELFFGEGSRLTVL.

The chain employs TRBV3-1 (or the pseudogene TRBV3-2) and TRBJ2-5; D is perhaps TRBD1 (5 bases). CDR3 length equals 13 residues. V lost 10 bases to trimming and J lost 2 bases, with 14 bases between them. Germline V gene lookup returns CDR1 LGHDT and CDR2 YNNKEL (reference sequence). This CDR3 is CATSLGRQETQYF. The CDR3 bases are TGTGCCACCTCCTTGGGGCGACAAGAGACCCAGTACTTC.